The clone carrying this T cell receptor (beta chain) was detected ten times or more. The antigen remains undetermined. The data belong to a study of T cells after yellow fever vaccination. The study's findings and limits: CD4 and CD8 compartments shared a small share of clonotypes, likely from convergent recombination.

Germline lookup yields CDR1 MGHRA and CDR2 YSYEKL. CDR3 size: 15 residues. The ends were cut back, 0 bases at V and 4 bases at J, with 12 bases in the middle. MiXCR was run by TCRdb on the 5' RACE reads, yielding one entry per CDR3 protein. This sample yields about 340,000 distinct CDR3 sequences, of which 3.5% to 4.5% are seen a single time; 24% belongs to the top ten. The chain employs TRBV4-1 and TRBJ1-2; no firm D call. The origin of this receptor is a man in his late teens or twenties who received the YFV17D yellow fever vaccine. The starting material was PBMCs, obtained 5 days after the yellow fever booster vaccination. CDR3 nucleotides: TGCGCCAGCAGCCAAGATCCGCAGGCCCGCTATGGCTACACCTTC. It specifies CASSQDPQARYGYTF.